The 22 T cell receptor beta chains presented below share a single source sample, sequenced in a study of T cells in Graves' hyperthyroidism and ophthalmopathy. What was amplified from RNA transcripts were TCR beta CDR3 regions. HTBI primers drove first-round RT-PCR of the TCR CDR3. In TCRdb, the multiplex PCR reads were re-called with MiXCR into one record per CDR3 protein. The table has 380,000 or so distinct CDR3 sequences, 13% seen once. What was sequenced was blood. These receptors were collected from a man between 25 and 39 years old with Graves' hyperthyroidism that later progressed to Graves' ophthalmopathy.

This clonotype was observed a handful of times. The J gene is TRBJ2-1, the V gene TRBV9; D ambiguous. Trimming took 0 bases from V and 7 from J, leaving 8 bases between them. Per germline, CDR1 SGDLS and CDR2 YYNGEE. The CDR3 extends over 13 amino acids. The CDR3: CASSVAEKNEQFF. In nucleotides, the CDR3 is TGTGCCAGCAGCGTAGCCGAGAAGAATGAGCAGTTCTTC.

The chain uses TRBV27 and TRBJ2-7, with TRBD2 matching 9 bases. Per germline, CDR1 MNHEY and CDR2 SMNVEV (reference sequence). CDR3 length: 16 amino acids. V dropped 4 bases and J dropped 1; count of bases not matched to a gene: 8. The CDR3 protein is CASSSPSGGNSYEQYF. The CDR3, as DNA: TGTGCCAGCAGTTCCCCGAGCGGGGGGAATTCCTACGAGCAGTACTTC.

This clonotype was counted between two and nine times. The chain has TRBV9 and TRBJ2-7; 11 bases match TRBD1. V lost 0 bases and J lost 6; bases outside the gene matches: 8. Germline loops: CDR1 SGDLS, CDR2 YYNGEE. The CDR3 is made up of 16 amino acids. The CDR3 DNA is TGTGCCAGCAGCGTAGGGACAGGGGGCGGATTCACCGAGCAGTACTTC. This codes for CASSVGTGGGFTEQYF.

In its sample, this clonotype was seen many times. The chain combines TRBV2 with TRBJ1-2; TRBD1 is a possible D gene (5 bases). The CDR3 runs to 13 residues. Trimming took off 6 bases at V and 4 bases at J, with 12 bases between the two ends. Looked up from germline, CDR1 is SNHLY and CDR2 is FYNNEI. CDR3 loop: CASRRDDFYGYTF. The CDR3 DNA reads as TGTGCCAGCAGGAGGGACGACTTCTATGGCTACACCTTC.

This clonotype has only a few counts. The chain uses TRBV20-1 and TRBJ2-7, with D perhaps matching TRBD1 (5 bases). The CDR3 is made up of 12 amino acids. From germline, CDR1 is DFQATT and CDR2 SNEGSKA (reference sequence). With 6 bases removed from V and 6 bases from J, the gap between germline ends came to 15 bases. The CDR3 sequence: CSARNQGTEQYF. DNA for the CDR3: TGCAGTGCGAGGAATCAGGGAACCGAGCAGTACTTC.

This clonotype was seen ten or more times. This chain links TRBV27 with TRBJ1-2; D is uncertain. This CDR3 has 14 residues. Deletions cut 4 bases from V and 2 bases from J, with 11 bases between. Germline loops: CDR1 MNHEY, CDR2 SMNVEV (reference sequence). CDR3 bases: TGTGCCAGCAGTTCCATCAGCCCGAACTATGGCTACACCTTC. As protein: CASSSISPNYGYTF.

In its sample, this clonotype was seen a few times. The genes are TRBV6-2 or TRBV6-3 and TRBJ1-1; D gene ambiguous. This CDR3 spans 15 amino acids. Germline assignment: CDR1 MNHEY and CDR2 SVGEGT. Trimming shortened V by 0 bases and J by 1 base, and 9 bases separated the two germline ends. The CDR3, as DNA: TGTGCCAGCAGTTACTCGGCGTCGGGGAACACTGAAGCTTTCTTT. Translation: CASSYSASGNTEAFF.

This chain's CDR3 is CSARKTGQGKFVSYNEQFF. CDR3 DNA sequence: TGCAGTGCTCGTAAGACGGGACAGGGTAAATTCGTGTCCTACAATGAGCAGTTCTTC. The chain recombines TRBV20-1 with TRBJ2-1, with 9 bases aligning to TRBD1. The J segment lost 1 base and the V segment lost 5 bases, leaving 18 bases of the junction unmatched. Germline V lookup: CDR1 DFQATT, CDR2 SNEGSKA (reference sequence). CDR3 length equals 19 residues.

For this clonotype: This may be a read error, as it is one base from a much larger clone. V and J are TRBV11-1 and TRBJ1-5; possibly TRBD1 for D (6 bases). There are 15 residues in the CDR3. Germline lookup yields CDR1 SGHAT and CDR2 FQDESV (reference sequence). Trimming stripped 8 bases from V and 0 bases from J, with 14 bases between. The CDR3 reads CASGIDRNSNQPQHF. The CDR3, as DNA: TGTGCCAGCGGCATCGACAGGAATAGCAATCAGCCCCAGCATTTT.

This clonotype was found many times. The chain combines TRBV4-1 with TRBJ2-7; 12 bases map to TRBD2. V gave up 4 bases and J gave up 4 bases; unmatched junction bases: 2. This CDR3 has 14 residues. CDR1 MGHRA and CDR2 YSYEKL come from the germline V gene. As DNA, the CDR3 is TGCGCCAGCAGCCGGCTAGCGGGGGGGTACGAGCAGTACTTC. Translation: CASSRLAGGYEQYF.

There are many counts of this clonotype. As DNA, the CDR3 is TGTGCCAGCAGTTGGTCAGGGGAGGATACGCAGTATTTT. Protein sequence: CASSWSGEDTQYF. The rearrangement joins TRBV27 to TRBJ2-3, with a weak D call TRBD1 (6 bases). The V end lost 4 bases, the J end lost 6 bases, and 11 bases lay between the germline ends. CDR3 length: 13 residues. Germline V gene data show CDR1 as MNHEY and CDR2 as SMNVEV (reference sequence).

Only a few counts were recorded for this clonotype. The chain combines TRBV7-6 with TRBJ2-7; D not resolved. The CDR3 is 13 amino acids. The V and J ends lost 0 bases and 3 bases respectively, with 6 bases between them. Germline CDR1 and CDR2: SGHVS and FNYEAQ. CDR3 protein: CASSLANNYEQYF. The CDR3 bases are TGTGCCAGCAGCTTAGCGAACAACTACGAGCAGTACTTC.

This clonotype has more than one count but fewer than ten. The CDR3 is CATSDLNHRVSTGELFF. The CDR3 DNA reads TGTGCCACCAGTGACTTGAACCACAGGGTCTCCACCGGGGAGCTGTTTTTT. J is TRBJ2-2 and V is TRBV24-1; D is possibly TRBD1 (6 bases). From germline, CDR1 is KGHDR and CDR2 SFDVKD. Between the trimmed V and J ends, which lost 4 bases and 4 bases, there was a span of 18 bases. CDR3 size: 17 residues.

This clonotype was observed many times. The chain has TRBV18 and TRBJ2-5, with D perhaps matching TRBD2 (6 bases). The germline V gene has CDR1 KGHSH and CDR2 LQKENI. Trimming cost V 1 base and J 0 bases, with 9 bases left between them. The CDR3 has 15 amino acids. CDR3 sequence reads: CASSPRGAYQETQYF. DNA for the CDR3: TGTGCCAGCTCACCACGCGGGGCATACCAAGAGACCCAGTACTTC. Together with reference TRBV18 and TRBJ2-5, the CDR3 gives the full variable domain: NAGVMQNPRHLVRRRGQEARLRCSPMKGHSHVYWYRQLPEEGLKFMVYLQKENIIDESGMPKERFSAEFPKEGPSILRIQQVVRGDSAAYFCASSPRGAYQETQYFGPGTRLLVL.

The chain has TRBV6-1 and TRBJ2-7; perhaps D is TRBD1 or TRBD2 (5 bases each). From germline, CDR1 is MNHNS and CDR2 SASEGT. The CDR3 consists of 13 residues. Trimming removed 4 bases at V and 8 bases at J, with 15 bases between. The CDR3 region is CASSVPGTWQQYF. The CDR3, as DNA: TGTGCCAGCAGTGTTCCAGGGACCTGGCAGCAGTACTTC.

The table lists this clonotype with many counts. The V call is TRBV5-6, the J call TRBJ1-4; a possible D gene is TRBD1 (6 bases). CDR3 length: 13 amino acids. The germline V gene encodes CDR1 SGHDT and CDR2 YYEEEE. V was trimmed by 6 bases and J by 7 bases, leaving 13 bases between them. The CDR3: CASINRASEKLFF. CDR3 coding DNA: TGTGCCAGCATTAACAGGGCGAGTGAAAAACTGTTTTTT.

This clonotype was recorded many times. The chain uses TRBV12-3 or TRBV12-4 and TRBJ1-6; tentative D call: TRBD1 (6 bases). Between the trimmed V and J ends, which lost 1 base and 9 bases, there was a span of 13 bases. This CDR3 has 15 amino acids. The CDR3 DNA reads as TGTGCCAGCAGTTTAGATCGGGGGGACACTTCACCCCTCCACTTT. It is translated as CASSLDRGDTSPLHF.

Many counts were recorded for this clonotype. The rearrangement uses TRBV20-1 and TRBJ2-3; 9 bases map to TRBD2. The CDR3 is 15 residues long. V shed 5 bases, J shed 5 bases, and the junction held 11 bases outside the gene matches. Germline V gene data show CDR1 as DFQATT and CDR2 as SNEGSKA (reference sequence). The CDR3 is CSAPTRGGAEDTQYF. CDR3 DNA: TGCAGTGCTCCGACGCGCGGGGGGGCTGAAGATACGCAGTATTTT.

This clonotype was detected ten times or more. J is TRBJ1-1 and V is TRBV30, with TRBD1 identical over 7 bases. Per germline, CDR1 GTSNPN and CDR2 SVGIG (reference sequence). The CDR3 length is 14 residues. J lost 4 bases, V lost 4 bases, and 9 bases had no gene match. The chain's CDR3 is CAWIRQGLGTEAFF. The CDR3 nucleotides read TGTGCCTGGATAAGACAGGGACTCGGCACTGAAGCTTTCTTT.

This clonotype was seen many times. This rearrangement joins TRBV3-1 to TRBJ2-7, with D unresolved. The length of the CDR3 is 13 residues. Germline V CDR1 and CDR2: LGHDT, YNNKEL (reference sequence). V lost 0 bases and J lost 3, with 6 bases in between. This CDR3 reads CASSQEYNYEQYF. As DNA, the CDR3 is TGTGCCAGCAGCCAAGAGTACAACTACGAGCAGTACTTC.

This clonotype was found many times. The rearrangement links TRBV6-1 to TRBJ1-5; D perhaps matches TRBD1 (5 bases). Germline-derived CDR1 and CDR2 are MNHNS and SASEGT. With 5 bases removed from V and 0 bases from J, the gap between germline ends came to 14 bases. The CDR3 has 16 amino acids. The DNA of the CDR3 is TGTGCCAGCAGTTACGGGGCAGGTGATAGCAATCAGCCCCAGCATTTT. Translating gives CASSYGAGDSNQPQHF.

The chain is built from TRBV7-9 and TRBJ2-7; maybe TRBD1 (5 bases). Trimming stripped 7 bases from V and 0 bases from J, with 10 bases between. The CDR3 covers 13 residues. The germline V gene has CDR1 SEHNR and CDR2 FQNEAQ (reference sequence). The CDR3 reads CASIDSLSYEQYF. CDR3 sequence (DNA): TGTGCCAGCATCGACAGTCTCTCCTACGAGCAGTACTTC. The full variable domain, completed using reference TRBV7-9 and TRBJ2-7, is DTGVSQNPRHKITKRGQNVTFRCDPISEHNRLYWYRQTLGQGPEFLTYFQNEAQLEKSRLLSDRFSAERPKGSFSTLEIQRTEQGDSAMYLCASIDSLSYEQYFGPGTRLTVT.